A selection of T cell receptor beta chains follows, all from one sample in a study of shared clonotypes between healthy human individuals. Here immunoSEQ multiplex PCR was the method, and the copy in TCRdb shows in-frame clones only, minus some. The data hold under 120,000 clones, with approximately 70% observed a single time. Sequenced input: memory CD8+ T cells sorted from blood. The receptors stem from a woman in her thirties in good health. The CDR3 runs from the conserved cysteine through the conserved F or W. The D gene is left open where the match is weak. Clone sizes are given selectively: once, few, many, or a class where the clone is expanded.

v_call	clone_size	j_call	d_call	cdr3_nt	cdr3_aa
TRBV28	many	TRBJ2-1	-	TGTGCCCACAGCAGGGGGGGTTCCTACAATGAGCAGTTCTTC	CAHSRGGSYNEQFF
TRBV11-2	-	TRBJ1-2	-	TGTGCCAGCAGCTTAGATGTCGGTGGCTATGGCTACACCTTC	CASSLDVGGYGYTF
TRBV15	-	TRBJ2-2	-	TGTGCCACCAGCATGGGATCGAACACCGGGGAGCTGTTTTTT	CATSMGSNTGELFF
TRBV19	-	TRBJ2-1	TRBD2	TGTGCCAGTGGACTAGCAAGCTCCTACAATGAGCAGTTCTTC	CASGLASSYNEQFF
TRBV29-1	-	TRBJ2-7	TRBD2	TGCAGCGTTGAAGCGGGGGGGCACGTCTACGAGCAGTACTTC	CSVEAGGHVYEQYF
TRBV15	-	TRBJ2-2	-	TGTGCCACCAGCAGAGTCCCCTTTAACACCGGGGAGCTGTTTTTT	CATSRVPFNTGELFF
TRBV27	-	TRBJ2-3	-	TGTGCCAGCAGGGGGCTAGCTGATGCAGATACGCAGTATTTT	CASRGLADADTQYF
TRBV10-1	-	TRBJ2-5	-	TGCGCCAGCAGTGAGGGGGGCACCCAAGAGACCCAGTACTTC	CASSEGGTQETQYF
TRBV27	-	TRBJ1-4	-	TGTGCCAGCAGTTTCCAGGGTGCCGAAAAACTGTTTTTT	CASSFQGAEKLFF
TRBV28	-	TRBJ2-7	-	TGTGCCAGCAGTTTCCTTCGGAAGGCACCCTACGAGCAGTACTTC	CASSFLRKAPYEQYF
TRBV27	-	TRBJ1-5	TRBD1	TGTGCCAGCAGTTTACACAGGGACAGGGTTAGCAATCAGCCCCAGCATTTT	CASSLHRDRVSNQPQHF
TRBV7-9	many	TRBJ2-1	-	TGTGCCAGCAGCTTAGAGTTGGATGAGCAGTTCTTC	CASSLELDEQFF
TRBV4-2	-	TRBJ2-3	-	TGTGCCAGCAGCCAAGACTCCTCCTCCCCCACAGATACGCAGTATTTT	CASSQDSSSPTDTQYF
TRBV6-4	-	TRBJ2-3	TRBD1	TGTGCCAGCAGTGACTCGAAATCAGGGGGCGCAGATACGCAGTATTTT	CASSDSKSGGADTQYF
TRBV28	-	TRBJ2-7	TRBD2	TGTGCCAGCAGTTACAACTCAGCGGGAGTGGGCTCCTACGAGCAGTACTTC	CASSYNSAGVGSYEQYF
TRBV19	-	TRBJ2-5	TRBD2	TGTGCCAGTAGTACAGCGGGCGGGAGAGGGGAGACCCAGTACTTC	CASSTAGGRGETQYF
TRBV25-1	-	TRBJ2-7	TRBD1	TGTGCCAGCAGTGGACCGGGACAGGGGTTCTACGAGCAGTACTTC	CASSGPGQGFYEQYF
TRBV27	few	TRBJ1-2	-	TGTGCCAGCAGTGCGACCCTGACGGGGCCGGGGGATGGCTACACCTTC	CASSATLTGPGDGYTF
TRBV27	many	TRBJ2-5	TRBD2	TGTGCCAGCAGTCTTGGGACTAGCGGGAGGGAGACCCAGTACTTC	CASSLGTSGRETQYF
TRBV2	-	TRBJ2-5	-	TGTGCCAGCAGTGACCGGATGGAGACCCAGTACTTC	CASSDRMETQYF
TRBV7-6	-	TRBJ2-7	TRBD2	TGTGCCAGCAGCTTAGGCCCCGGGACTAGCGGCGCCTACGAGCAGTACTTC	CASSLGPGTSGAYEQYF
TRBV7-9	-	TRBJ2-1	-	TGTGCCAGCAGCCGGACGGCCGGCAATGAGCAGTTCTTC	CASSRTAGNEQFF
TRBV18	-	TRBJ2-7	-	TGTGCCAGCTCACCACGCGGGGGCACCCCCTACGAGCAGTACTTC	CASSPRGGTPYEQYF
TRBV4-2	-	TRBJ1-5	-	TGTGCCAGCAGCCAAGATTCCGGTCAGCCCCAGCATTTT	CASSQDSGQPQHF
TRBV2	-	TRBJ2-7	-	TGTGCCAGCGGGGCTACCTCCTACGAGCAGTACTTC	CASGATSYEQYF
TRBV4-2	-	TRBJ2-2	-	TGTGCCAGCAGCCAAGAATCCCTCGCGAGAGAGTTCCACGGGGAGCTGTTTTTT	CASSQESLAREFHGELFF
TRBV11-1	-	TRBJ2-5	-	TGTGCCAGCAGCTTGGGGGACGGCCATACGGAGACCCAGTACTTC	CASSLGDGHTETQYF
TRBV6-6	-	TRBJ1-5	-	TGTGCCAGCAGTTACCTGGGTTTGGGGCCCCAGCATTTT	CASSYLGLGPQHF
TRBV7-8	few	TRBJ2-1	-	TGTGCCAGCAGCTTAGTCGCCGGGTCGAGCTCCTACAATGAGCAGTTCTTC	CASSLVAGSSSYNEQFF
TRBV7-8	-	TRBJ2-7	TRBD2	TGTGCCAGCAGCTCTTGGACTAGCGGGCCAGCCTACGAGCAGTACTTC	CASSSWTSGPAYEQYF
TRBV7-8	-	TRBJ1-5	-	TGTGCCAGCAGCCGTAAACCACAGGGAAATCAGCCCCAGCATTTT	CASSRKPQGNQPQHF
TRBV13	-	TRBJ2-7	-	TGTGCCAGCAGCCACCGCCTTGGGAGTCCACCTTACGAGCAGTACTTC	CASSHRLGSPPYEQYF
TRBV4-1	-	TRBJ1-4	-	TGCGCCAGCAGCCAGGGGTGGTCACAGAATGAAAAACTGTTTTTT	CASSQGWSQNEKLFF
TRBV7-4	-	TRBJ2-1	TRBD2	TGTGCCAGCAGCTCGCCAGGACCTAGCGGGAGGCCCAATGAGCAGTTCTTC	CASSSPGPSGRPNEQFF
TRBV28	-	TRBJ2-1	-	TGTGCCAGCAGTTTTTACCCCCTAGGTAGGATGACCCTTTCGTGGCATGAGCAGTTCTTC	CASSFYPLGRMTLSWHEQFF
TRBV6-5	-	TRBJ2-7	TRBD1	TGTGCCAGCAGTTTAACCGGGACAGCCTACGAGCAGTACTTC	CASSLTGTAYEQYF
TRBV29-1	few	TRBJ2-5	-	TGCAGCGTCCCGTCAGCGGGCGACCAAGAGACCCAGTACTTC	CSVPSAGDQETQYF
TRBV5-1	-	TRBJ2-2	-	TGCGCCAGCAGCTTTCCGAGGGGCGCTGAACTGACCGGGGAGCTGTTTTTT	CASSFPRGAELTGELFF
TRBV10-3	-	TRBJ2-2	TRBD2	TGTGCCATCAGTGAGTCGATGTTACTAGCGGGAGTCCTCCGGTCGGACACCGGGGAGCTGTTTTTT	CAISESMLLAGVLRSDTGELFF
TRBV19	few	TRBJ2-7	-	TGTGCCAGTAGTCGGACAATGCGGGTGTACGAGCAGTACTTC	CASSRTMRVYEQYF
TRBV28	-	TRBJ2-7	TRBD1	TGTGCCACAAGACCGGGACAGGGCTACGAGCAGTACTTC	CATRPGQGYEQYF
TRBV11-3	few	TRBJ2-1	TRBD2	TGTGCCAGCAGCTCCGCAACCGGGAGGTCCCACAATGAGCAGTTCTTC	CASSSATGRSHNEQFF
TRBV6-1	few	TRBJ1-3	TRBD1	TGTGCCTTAACTCGGGACAGCGCCTCTGGAAACACCATATATTTT	CALTRDSASGNTIYF
TRBV27	-	TRBJ2-7	TRBD2	TGTGCCAGCAGTTCCCAACGGACTAGCGGGAGGGTAACGCCGAGGTACGAGCAGTACTTC	CASSSQRTSGRVTPRYEQYF
TRBV2	-	TRBJ2-7	TRBD1	TGTGCCAGCAGACCGGGACAGGGACCCTACGAGCAGTACTTC	CASRPGQGPYEQYF
TRBV29-1	many	TRBJ2-1	-	TGCAGCGTTGACGGAAATTGGGCCAATGAGCAGTTCTTC	CSVDGNWANEQFF
TRBV25-1	-	TRBJ2-3	TRBD2	TGTGCCAGCAGTCCTAGCGGGAGGATATCAGATACGCAGTATTTT	CASSPSGRISDTQYF
TRBV7-9	-	TRBJ2-7	TRBD2	TGTGCCAGCAGCTTAGTTCCTAGCGGGAGTCTTGCCTCCTACGAGCAGTACTTC	CASSLVPSGSLASYEQYF
TRBV2	-	TRBJ2-7	-	TGTGCCAGCAGTAAACTAATGTACAGGGAATACGAGCAGTACTTC	CASSKLMYREYEQYF
TRBV15	-	TRBJ2-7	-	TGTGCCACCAGCAACCCTGCGGACTCGAACTACGAGCAGTACTTC	CATSNPADSNYEQYF
TRBV18	-	TRBJ1-1	-	TGTGCCAGCTCACCAGGGAGCGGGGTTGCCACTGAAGCTTTCTTT	CASSPGSGVATEAFF
TRBV28	few	TRBJ2-1	-	TGTGCCAGCAGTTTATCCGCCATTAATGAGCAGTTCTTC	CASSLSAINEQFF
TRBV6-5	-	TRBJ2-1	TRBD2	TGTGCCAGCAGTTACGGCGGGAGCTACAATGAGCAGTTCTTC	CASSYGGSYNEQFF
TRBV7-9	-	TRBJ2-2	-	TGTGCCAGCAGCTTCTCCGGGGGCAACACCGGGGAGCTGTTTTTT	CASSFSGGNTGELFF
TRBV6-6	-	TRBJ1-5	TRBD1	TGTGCCAGCAGTGAGGGACAGGGTTCACCCCAGCCCCAGCATTTT	CASSEGQGSPQPQHF
TRBV5-1	-	TRBJ2-1	-	TGCGCCAGCAGCTTAACAAGCAATGAGCAGTTCTTC	CASSLTSNEQFF
TRBV6-4	many	TRBJ2-6	-	TGTGCCAGCAGTGACTCTGGGGCCAACGTCCTGACTTTC	CASSDSGANVLTF
TRBV27	once	TRBJ2-5	TRBD2	TGTGCCAGCAGCCTAGGGACTAGCGGGAGCCCAGAGACCCAGTACTTC	CASSLGTSGSPETQYF
TRBV6-1	-	TRBJ1-4	-	TGTGCCAGCAGTGAATCTCTCACCGGAAATGAAAAACTGTTTTTT	CASSESLTGNEKLFF